This is a list of T cell receptor beta chains from one sample in a study of blood T cell repertoires in COVID-19. Repertoires were generated with immunoSEQ multiplex PCR, while TCRdb's copy carries only in-frame clones and drops some. This table holds about 250,000 clones, roughly 80% found once. The sequenced sample consisted of PBMCs or T cells enriched from blood (not recorded which). These receptors all stem from a man over 45 who had recovered from COVID-19. Each CDR3 is given with its conserved first and last residue. Fields, in order: clone size, D gene, J gene, V gene, CDR3 DNA, CDR3 protein. The D gene is left open where the match is weak. Rows give clone size only sometimes, using once, few, many, or a class for an expanded clone.

size: -
D: -
J: TRBJ2-6
V: TRBV11-3
DNA: TGTGCCAGCAGCGACCCGGTGGCAGGGAAATTCTCTGGGGCCAACGTCCTGACTTTC
CDR3: CASSDPVAGKFSGANVLTF

size: -
D: TRBD1
J: TRBJ2-1
V: TRBV24-1
DNA: TGTGCCACCAGTGCGGACAGGGCCACCACCTACAATGAGCAGTTCTTC
CDR3: CATSADRATTYNEQFF

size: -
D: -
J: TRBJ2-2
V: TRBV24-1
DNA: TGTGCCACCAGTGATTTTGGCCTCGGCCGGGACACCGGGGAGCTGTTTTTT
CDR3: CATSDFGLGRDTGELFF

size: -
D: -
J: TRBJ2-5
V: TRBV5-1
DNA: TGCGCCAGCAGCTCCAAAGAGACCCAGTACTTC
CDR3: CASSSKETQYF

size: -
D: -
J: TRBJ2-2
V: TRBV12-3/TRBV12-4
DNA: TGTGCCAGCAGTTTTAGTGGCGGGGAGCTGTTTTTT
CDR3: CASSFSGGELFF

size: -
D: TRBD1
J: TRBJ2-7
V: TRBV7-8
DNA: TGTGCCAGCAGTTATTCTCGGGACAGGAGCGACGAGCAGTACTTC
CDR3: CASSYSRDRSDEQYF

size: -
D: TRBD2
J: TRBJ2-1
V: TRBV2
DNA: TGTGCCAGCAGTGAGTCCCCCGAGACTAGCGGGAGAAATTTGAATGAGCAGTTCTTC
CDR3: CASSESPETSGRNLNEQFF

size: -
D: -
J: TRBJ2-1
V: TRBV19
DNA: TGTGCCAGTAGTATCCCAGGGGAGCAGAGAAATGAGCAGTTCTTC
CDR3: CASSIPGEQRNEQFF

size: -
D: TRBD1
J: TRBJ2-5
V: TRBV18
DNA: TGTGCCAGCTCACTCAACAGGGGGCAAGAGACCCAGTACTTC
CDR3: CASSLNRGQETQYF

size: many
D: TRBD2
J: TRBJ2-7
V: TRBV7-9
DNA: TGTGCCAGCAGCGCCCCCCTAGCGGGAGGACAAGAGATGGGCTACGAGCAGTACTTC
CDR3: CASSAPLAGGQEMGYEQYF

size: -
D: TRBD1
J: TRBJ2-7
V: TRBV3-1/TRBV3-2
DNA: TGTGCCAGCAGCGGCCCCGGGACAGGGGATCCAGACGAGCAGTACTTC
CDR3: CASSGPGTGDPDEQYF

size: -
D: -
J: TRBJ2-5
V: TRBV13
DNA: TGTGCCAGCAGCTTAGGGGTATCTGGGGCAGTTAAGGAGACCCAGTACTTC
CDR3: CASSLGVSGAVKETQYF

size: -
D: -
J: TRBJ1-2
V: TRBV5-4
DNA: TGTGCCAGCAGCTTGGGGTCGAGTTCCGTAGGCTACACCTTC
CDR3: CASSLGSSSVGYTF

size: few
D: -
J: TRBJ1-2
V: TRBV12-3/TRBV12-4
DNA: TGTGCCAGCTCCTACGGCTATGGCTACACCTTC
CDR3: CASSYGYGYTF

size: -
D: -
J: TRBJ1-1
V: TRBV11-2
DNA: TGTGCCAGCAGCCCCGACACCACTGAAGCTTTCTTT
CDR3: CASSPDTTEAFF

size: -
D: TRBD1
J: TRBJ1-2
V: TRBV9
DNA: TGTGCCAGCAGCGTAGGACAGGGGGCTGGCTACACCTTC
CDR3: CASSVGQGAGYTF

size: -
D: TRBD2
J: TRBJ2-5
V: TRBV29-1
DNA: TGCAGCTCTAGGTCTTCGACTAGCGGGAGGGCCGAAGAGACCCAGTACTTC
CDR3: CSSRSSTSGRAEETQYF

size: -
D: TRBD2
J: TRBJ2-1
V: TRBV29-1
DNA: TGCAGCGTGATCACGGGGGTGGCTGGGAGGGGCAATGAGCAGTTCTTC
CDR3: CSVITGVAGRGNEQFF

size: -
D: -
J: TRBJ2-5
V: TRBV7-9
DNA: TGTGCCAGCAGCTTACAGGGGCAAGAGACCCAGTACTTC
CDR3: CASSLQGQETQYF

size: -
D: -
J: TRBJ2-1
V: TRBV27
DNA: TGTGCCAGCTTGTGGCGGATCTCCTACAATGAGCAGTTCTTC
CDR3: CASLWRISYNEQFF

size: -
D: -
J: TRBJ2-7
V: TRBV6-5
DNA: TGTGCCAGCAGTTCGAAACTCCGCTTCGACTACGAGCAGTACTTC
CDR3: CASSSKLRFDYEQYF

size: -
D: -
J: TRBJ1-4
V: TRBV28
DNA: TGTGCCAGCAGTTTGTACGGAACTAATGAAAAACTGTTTTTT
CDR3: CASSLYGTNEKLFF

size: -
D: -
J: TRBJ1-4
V: TRBV5-4
DNA: TGTGCCAGCAGCTTGGGACAGGAGGCTTATGAAAAACTGTTTTTT
CDR3: CASSLGQEAYEKLFF